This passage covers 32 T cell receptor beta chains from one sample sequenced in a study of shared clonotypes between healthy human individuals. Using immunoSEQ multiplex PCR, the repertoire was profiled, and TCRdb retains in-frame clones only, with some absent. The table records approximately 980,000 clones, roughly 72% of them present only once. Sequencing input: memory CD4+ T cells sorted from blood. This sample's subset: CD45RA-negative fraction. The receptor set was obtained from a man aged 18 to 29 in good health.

CDR3 sequence (DNA): TGTGCCAGCAGCTTAGTAGTAGCGGGAGACCCCTCCGGGGTTACGCAGTATTTT. This sequence encodes CASSLVVAGDPSGVTQYF. The rearrangement uses TRBV7-2 and TRBJ2-3; 9 bases match TRBD2. With 1 base clipped from V and 8 bases from J, the junction kept 16 bases outside the gene matches. CDR1 and CDR2 from the germline V gene are SGHTA and FQGNSA. The CDR3 contains 18 residues.

This chain's CDR3 is CASRRDRSNTGELFF. CDR3 coding DNA: TGCGCCAGCAGACGGGACCGTTCGAACACCGGGGAGCTGTTTTTT. This rearrangement joins TRBV10-2 to TRBJ2-2; D may be TRBD1 or TRBD2 (5 bases each). Trimming cost V 6 bases and J 0 bases, with 11 bases left between them. This CDR3 is built from 15 residues. Germline V lookup: CDR1 WSHSY, CDR2 SAAADI.

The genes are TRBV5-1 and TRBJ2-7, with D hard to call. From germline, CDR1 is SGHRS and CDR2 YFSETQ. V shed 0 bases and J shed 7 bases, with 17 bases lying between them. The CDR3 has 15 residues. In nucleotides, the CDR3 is TGCGCCAGCAGCTTGGACAGCGCTATGGGTGGGGAGCAGTACTTC. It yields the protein CASSLDSAMGGEQYF.

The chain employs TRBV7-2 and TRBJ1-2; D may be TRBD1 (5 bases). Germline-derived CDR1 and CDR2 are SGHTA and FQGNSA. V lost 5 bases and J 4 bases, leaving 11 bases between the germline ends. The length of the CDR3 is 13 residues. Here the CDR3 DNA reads TGTGCCAGCAGCCCCGGGGGAATCTATGGCTACACCTTC. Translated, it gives CASSPGGIYGYTF. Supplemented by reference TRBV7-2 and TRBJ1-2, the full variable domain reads GAGVSQSPSNKVTEKGKDVELRCDPISGHTALYWYRQSLGQGLEFLIYFQGNSAPDKSGLPSDRFSAERTGGSVSTLTIQRTQQEDSAVYLCASSPGGIYGYTFGSGTRLTVV.

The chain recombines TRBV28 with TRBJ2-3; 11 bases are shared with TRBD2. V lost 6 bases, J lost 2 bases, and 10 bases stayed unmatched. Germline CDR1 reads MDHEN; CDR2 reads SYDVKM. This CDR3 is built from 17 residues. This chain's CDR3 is CASSLPISGRATDTQYF. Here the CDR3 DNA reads TGTGCCAGCAGCTTGCCCATTAGCGGGAGGGCCACAGATACGCAGTATTTT.

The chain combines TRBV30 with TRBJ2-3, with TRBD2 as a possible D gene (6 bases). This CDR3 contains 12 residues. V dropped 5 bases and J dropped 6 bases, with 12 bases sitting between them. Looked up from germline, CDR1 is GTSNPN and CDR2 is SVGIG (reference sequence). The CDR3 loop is CAWDPGGDTQYF. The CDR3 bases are TGTGCCTGGGATCCCGGAGGGGATACGCAGTATTTT.

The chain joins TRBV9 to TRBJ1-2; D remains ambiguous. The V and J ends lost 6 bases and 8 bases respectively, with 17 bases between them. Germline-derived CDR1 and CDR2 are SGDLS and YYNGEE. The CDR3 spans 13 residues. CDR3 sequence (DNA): TGTGCCAGCACGGACGGTCGGGAGAAGGGCTACACCTTC. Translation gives CASTDGREKGYTF.

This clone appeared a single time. CDR3 DNA sequence: TGTGCCACCAGCAGAGATGGCCCTAAGGACGAGCAGTACTTC. This codes for CATSRDGPKDEQYF. The genes are TRBV15 and TRBJ2-7; no definite D call. Germline lookup yields CDR1 LNHNV and CDR2 YYDKDF (reference sequence). This CDR3 has 14 amino acids. Trimming stripped 0 bases from V and 5 bases from J, with 11 bases between.

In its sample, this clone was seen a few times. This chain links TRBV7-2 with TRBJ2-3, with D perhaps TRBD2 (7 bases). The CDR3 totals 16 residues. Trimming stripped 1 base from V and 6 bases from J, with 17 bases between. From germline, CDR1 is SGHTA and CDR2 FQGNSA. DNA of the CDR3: TGTGCCAGCAGCTTAGTGTGGGGGGGCCAGGGTGATACGCAGTATTTT. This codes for CASSLVWGGQGDTQYF.

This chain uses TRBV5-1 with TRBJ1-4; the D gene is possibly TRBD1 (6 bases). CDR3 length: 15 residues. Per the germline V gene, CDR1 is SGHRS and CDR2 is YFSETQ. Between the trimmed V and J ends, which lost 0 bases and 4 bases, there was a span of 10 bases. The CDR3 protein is CASSLVGAVNEKLFF. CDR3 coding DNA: TGCGCCAGCAGCTTGGTGGGGGCGGTTAATGAAAAACTGTTTTTT. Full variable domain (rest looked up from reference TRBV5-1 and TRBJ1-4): KAGVTQTPRYLIKTRGQQVTLSCSPISGHRSVSWYQQTPGQGLQFLFEYFSETQRNKGNFPGRFSGRQFSNSRSEMNVSTLELGDSALYLCASSLVGAVNEKLFFGSGTQLSVL.

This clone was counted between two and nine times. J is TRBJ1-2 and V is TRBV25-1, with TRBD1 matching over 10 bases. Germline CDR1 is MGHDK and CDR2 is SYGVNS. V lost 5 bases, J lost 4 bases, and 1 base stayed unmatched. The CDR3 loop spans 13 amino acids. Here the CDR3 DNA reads TGTGCCAGCAGTAGGGACAGGGGCTATGGCTACACCTTC. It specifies CASSRDRGYGYTF.

CDR3 loop: CASSPPGKSYTF. In DNA form, the CDR3 reads TGTGCCAGCTCACCACCGGGGAAGAGCTACACCTTC. The rearrangement links TRBV18 to TRBJ1-2; D unresolved. The CDR3 runs 12 residues. CDR1 and CDR2 (germline): KGHSH, LQKENI. V was trimmed by 0 bases and J by 9 bases, leaving 8 bases between them.

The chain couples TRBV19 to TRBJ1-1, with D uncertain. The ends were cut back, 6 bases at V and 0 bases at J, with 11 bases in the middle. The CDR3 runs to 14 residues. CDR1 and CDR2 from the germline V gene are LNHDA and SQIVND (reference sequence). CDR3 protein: CASSLTRVNTEAFF. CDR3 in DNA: TGTGCCAGTAGCCTCACTCGGGTGAACACTGAAGCTTTCTTT.

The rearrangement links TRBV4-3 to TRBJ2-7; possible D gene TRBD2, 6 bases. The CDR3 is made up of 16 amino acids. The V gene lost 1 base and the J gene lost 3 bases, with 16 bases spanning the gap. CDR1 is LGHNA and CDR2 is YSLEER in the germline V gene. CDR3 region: CASSQAKGGKGYEQYF. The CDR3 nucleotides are TGCGCCAGCAGCCAAGCCAAAGGCGGGAAAGGCTACGAGCAGTACTTC.

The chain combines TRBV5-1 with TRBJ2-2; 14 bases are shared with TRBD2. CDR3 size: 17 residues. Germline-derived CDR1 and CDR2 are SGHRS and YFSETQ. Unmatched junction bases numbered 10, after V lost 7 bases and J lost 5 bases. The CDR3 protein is CASGSGTSGSHTGELFF. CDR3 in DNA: TGCGCCAGCGGATCCGGGACTAGCGGGAGTCATACCGGGGAGCTGTTTTTT.

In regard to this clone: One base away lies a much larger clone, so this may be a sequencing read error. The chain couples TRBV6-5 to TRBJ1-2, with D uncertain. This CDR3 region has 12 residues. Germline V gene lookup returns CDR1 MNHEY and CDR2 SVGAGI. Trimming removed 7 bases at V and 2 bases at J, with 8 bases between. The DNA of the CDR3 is TGTGCCAGCACCTCAGGAAACTATGGCTACACCTTC. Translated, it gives CASTSGNYGYTF.

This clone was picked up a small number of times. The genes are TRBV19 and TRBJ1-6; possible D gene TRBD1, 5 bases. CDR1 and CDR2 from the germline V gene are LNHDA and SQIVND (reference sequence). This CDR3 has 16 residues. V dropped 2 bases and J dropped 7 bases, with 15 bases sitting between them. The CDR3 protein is CASSINRGGSNSPLHF. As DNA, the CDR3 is TGTGCCAGTAGTATAAATAGGGGAGGTTCGAATTCACCCCTCCACTTT.

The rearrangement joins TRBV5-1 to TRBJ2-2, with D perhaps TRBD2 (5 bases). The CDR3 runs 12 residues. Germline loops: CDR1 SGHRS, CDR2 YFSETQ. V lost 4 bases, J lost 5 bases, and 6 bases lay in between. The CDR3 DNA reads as TGCGCCAGCAGCGGCGGGACCGGGGAGCTGTTTTTT. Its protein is CASSGGTGELFF.

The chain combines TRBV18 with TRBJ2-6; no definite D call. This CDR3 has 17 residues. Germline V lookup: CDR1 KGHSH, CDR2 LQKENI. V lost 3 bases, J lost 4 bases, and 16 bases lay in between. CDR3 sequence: CASSPSTGISGANVLTF. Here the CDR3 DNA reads TGTGCCAGCTCACCCTCGACTGGGATCTCAGGGGCCAACGTCCTGACTTTC.

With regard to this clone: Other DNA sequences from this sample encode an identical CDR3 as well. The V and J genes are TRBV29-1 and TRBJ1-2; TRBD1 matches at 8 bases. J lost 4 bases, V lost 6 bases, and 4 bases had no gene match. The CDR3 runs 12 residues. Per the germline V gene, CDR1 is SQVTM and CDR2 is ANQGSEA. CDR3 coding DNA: TGCAGCGTCGGGACAGGAGGCTATGGCTACACCTTC. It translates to CSVGTGGYGYTF. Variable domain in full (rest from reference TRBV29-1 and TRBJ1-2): SAVISQKPSRDICQRGTSLTIQCQVDSQVTMMFWYRQQPGQSLTLIATANQGSEATYESGFVIDKFPISRPNLTFSTLTVSNMSPEDSSIYLCSVGTGGYGYTFGSGTRLTVV.

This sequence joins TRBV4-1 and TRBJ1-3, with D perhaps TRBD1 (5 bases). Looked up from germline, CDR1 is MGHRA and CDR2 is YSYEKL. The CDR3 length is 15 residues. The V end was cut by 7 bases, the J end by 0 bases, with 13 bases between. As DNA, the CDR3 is TGCGCCAGCACCTCAGGGCAACTCTCTGGAAACACCATATATTTT. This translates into CASTSGQLSGNTIYF.

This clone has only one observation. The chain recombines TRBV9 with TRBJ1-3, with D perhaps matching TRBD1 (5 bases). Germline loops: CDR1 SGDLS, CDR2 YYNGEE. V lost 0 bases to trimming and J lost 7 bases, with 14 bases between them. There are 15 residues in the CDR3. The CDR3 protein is CASSVGAAGSNTIYF. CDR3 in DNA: TGTGCCAGCAGCGTAGGGGCGGCAGGGTCGAACACCATATATTTT.

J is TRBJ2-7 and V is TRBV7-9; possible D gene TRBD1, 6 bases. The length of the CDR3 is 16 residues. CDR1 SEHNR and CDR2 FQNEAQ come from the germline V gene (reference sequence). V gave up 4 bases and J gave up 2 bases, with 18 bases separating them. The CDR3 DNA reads TGTGCCAGCAGCTCTTCCGGGACACAAGTTACCTACGAGCAGTACTTC. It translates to CASSSSGTQVTYEQYF.

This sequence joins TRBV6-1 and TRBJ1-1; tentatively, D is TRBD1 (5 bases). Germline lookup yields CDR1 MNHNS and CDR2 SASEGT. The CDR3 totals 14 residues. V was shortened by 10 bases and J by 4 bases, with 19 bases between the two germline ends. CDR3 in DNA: TGTGCCACCCTCCCTTTCGGGGGTACCACTGAAGCTTTCTTT. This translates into CATLPFGGTTEAFF.

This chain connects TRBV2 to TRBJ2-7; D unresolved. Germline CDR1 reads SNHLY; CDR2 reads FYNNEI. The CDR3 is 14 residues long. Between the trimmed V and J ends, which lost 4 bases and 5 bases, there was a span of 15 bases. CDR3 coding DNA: TGTGCCAGCAGTGCGAGGCTGTCAGGTGACGAGCAGTACTTC. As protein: CASSARLSGDEQYF.

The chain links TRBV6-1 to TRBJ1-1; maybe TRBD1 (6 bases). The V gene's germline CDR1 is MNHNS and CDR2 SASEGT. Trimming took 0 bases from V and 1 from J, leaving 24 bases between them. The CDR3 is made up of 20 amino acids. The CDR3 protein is CASSEALRGGRASRNTEAFF. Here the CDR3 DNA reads TGTGCCAGCAGTGAAGCGCTTCGGGGGGGCAGGGCCTCGAGGAACACTGAAGCTTTCTTT.

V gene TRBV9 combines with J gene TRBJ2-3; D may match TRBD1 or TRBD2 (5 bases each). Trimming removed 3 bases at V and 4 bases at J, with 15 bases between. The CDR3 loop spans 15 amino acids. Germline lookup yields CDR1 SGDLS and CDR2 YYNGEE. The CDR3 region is CASSADAGTPDTQYF. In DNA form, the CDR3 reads TGTGCCAGCAGCGCAGACGCCGGGACCCCAGATACGCAGTATTTT.

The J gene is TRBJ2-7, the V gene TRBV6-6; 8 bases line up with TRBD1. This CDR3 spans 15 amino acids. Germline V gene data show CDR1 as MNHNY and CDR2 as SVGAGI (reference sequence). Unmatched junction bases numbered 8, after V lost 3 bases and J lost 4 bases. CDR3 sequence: CASSYRQGAPYEQYF. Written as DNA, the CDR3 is TGTGCCAGCAGTTATCGGCAGGGGGCCCCATACGAGCAGTACTTC.

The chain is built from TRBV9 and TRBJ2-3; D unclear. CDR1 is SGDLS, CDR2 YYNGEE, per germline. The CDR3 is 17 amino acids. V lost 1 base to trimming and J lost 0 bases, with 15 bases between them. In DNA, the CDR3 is TGTGCCAGCAGCGTATCCCCCCAGCGATCTAGCACAGATACGCAGTATTTT. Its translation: CASSVSPQRSSTDTQYF.

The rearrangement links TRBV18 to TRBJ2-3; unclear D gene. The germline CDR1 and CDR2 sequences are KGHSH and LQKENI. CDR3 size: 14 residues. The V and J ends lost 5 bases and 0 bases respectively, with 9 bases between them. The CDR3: CASSLHGSTDTQYF. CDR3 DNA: TGTGCCAGCTCATTACACGGGAGCACAGATACGCAGTATTTT.

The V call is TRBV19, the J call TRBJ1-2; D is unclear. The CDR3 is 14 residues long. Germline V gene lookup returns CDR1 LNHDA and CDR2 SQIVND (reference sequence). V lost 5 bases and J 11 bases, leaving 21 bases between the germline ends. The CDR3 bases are TGTGCCAGTAGTCTATCAGTCATCCAGATGCTTTACACCTTC. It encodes CASSLSVIQMLYTF.

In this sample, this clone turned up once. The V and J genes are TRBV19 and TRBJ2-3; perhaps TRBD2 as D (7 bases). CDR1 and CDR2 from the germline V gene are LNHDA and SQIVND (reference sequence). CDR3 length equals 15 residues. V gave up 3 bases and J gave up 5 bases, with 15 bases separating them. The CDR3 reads CASSIGGGRKDTQYF. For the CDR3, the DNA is TGTGCCAGTAGTATTGGGGGCGGGAGAAAAGATACGCAGTATTTT.